The 18 T cell receptor beta chains presented below share a single source sample, sequenced in a study of radiotherapy plus CTLA-4 blockade in lung cancer. The table came from immunoSEQ multiplex PCR; TCRdb's copy has only in-frame clones and leaves some out. The table includes about 76,000 clones, 84% detected once. The input for sequencing was peripheral blood, taken from a patient treated with radiotherapy plus ipilimumab. Receptor source: a human donor with non-small cell lung cancer who had stable disease on radiotherapy plus ipilimumab.

The CDR3 sequence: CASSLEEGPRRSYEQYF. The CDR3 DNA sequence: TGCGCCAGCAGCTTGGAGGAAGGGCCCCGAAGAAGCTACGAGCAGTACTTC. The rearrangement links TRBV5-1 to TRBJ2-7; D is uncertain. Germline loops: CDR1 SGHRS, CDR2 YFSETQ. V lost 0 bases to trimming and J lost 3 bases, with 19 bases between them. This CDR3 region has 17 residues.

The chain recombines TRBV30 with TRBJ1-2, with a tentative D call TRBD1 (5 bases). The CDR3 extends over 15 amino acids. Trimming shortened V by 5 bases and J by 8 bases, and 24 bases separated the two germline ends. Germline loops: CDR1 GTSNPN, CDR2 SVGIG (reference sequence). CDR3 in amino acids: CAWLNRDGLFGGYTF. In DNA form, the CDR3 reads TGTGCCTGGCTTAACCGGGACGGACTATTTGGGGGCTACACCTTC.

The chain links TRBV30 to TRBJ2-2, with no clear D. Germline values: CDR1 GTSNPN, CDR2 SVGIG (reference sequence). V gave up 2 bases and J gave up 6 bases, with 19 bases separating them. The CDR3 runs to 16 residues. In DNA form, the CDR3 reads TGTGCCTGGAGTCCGATTGGGATGAGTAACGCCGGGGAGCTGTTTTTT. Translated, it gives CAWSPIGMSNAGELFF.

The V call is TRBV6-1, the J call TRBJ2-7; D is possibly TRBD2 (7 bases). Germline V gives CDR1 MNHNS, CDR2 SASEGT. CDR3 length equals 14 residues. Trimming removed 7 bases from V and 4 bases from J, with 17 bases in between. The DNA of the CDR3 is TGTGCCAGCACCCCCGGGGGGCACGGGTACGAGCAGTACTTC. Amino acid sequence: CASTPGGHGYEQYF.

This chain joins TRBV19 and TRBJ2-3, with 10 bases that match TRBD1. The CDR3 extends over 16 amino acids. Germline V gene lookup returns CDR1 LNHDA and CDR2 SQIVND (reference sequence). V gave up 3 bases and J gave up 3 bases; unmatched junction bases: 6. CDR3 nucleotide sequence: TGTGCCAGTAGTATCACGACAGGGGGCAGGACAGATACGCAGTATTTT. It specifies CASSITTGGRTDTQYF.

The chain links TRBV4-1 to TRBJ2-6; no clear D gene. The CDR3 is 17 residues long. Germline V gene lookup returns CDR1 MGHRA and CDR2 YSYEKL. V was shortened by 0 bases and J by 0 bases, with 9 bases between the two germline ends. The CDR3: CASSQDLISSGANVLTF. In DNA form, the CDR3 reads TGCGCCAGCAGCCAAGATCTGATCAGCTCTGGGGCCAACGTCCTGACTTTC.

The rearrangement links TRBV2 to TRBJ2-1; tentatively, D is TRBD2 (5 bases). Deletions cut 8 bases from V and 8 bases from J, with 19 bases between. Looked up from germline, CDR1 is SNHLY and CDR2 is FYNNEI. The CDR3 is 14 amino acids. The CDR3 spells CASRLDSSQDEQFF. In DNA form, the CDR3 reads TGTGCCAGCCGTTTGGACTCTAGCCAAGATGAGCAGTTCTTC.

The chain is built from TRBV28 and TRBJ1-2; the match to TRBD1 covers 8 bases. This CDR3 comprises 15 residues. The germline V gene has CDR1 MDHEN and CDR2 SYDVKM. The trim removed 4 bases at V and 7 bases at J, leaving 11 bases unmatched. The CDR3 DNA is TGTGCCAGCAGTTGGAATGGACAGGGAGTGGGTGGCTACACCTTC. This translates into CASSWNGQGVGGYTF.

V gene TRBV6-1 combines with J gene TRBJ1-3; D call uncertain. CDR1 MNHNS and CDR2 SASEGT come from the germline V gene. The CDR3 contains 13 residues. V lost 1 base to trimming and J lost 4 bases, with 5 bases between them. CDR3 amino acids: CASSEEPGNTIYF. CDR3 sequence (DNA): TGTGCCAGCAGTGAAGAACCGGGAAACACCATATATTTT.

The chain recombines TRBV27 with TRBJ2-1; 12 positions match TRBD2. Trimming at V came to 6 bases and at J to 6 bases, leaving 6 bases not matched to a gene. Looked up from germline, CDR1 is MNHEY and CDR2 is SMNVEV (reference sequence). This CDR3 region has 15 residues. CDR3 sequence: CASRLAGGPSNEQFF. The CDR3 DNA follows: TGTGCCAGCAGGCTAGCGGGAGGGCCGAGCAATGAGCAGTTCTTC.

This chain connects TRBV5-1 to TRBJ1-6; a possible D gene is TRBD1 (5 bases). This CDR3 spans 17 amino acids. Germline CDR1 SGHRS, CDR2 YFSETQ. Trimming took off 0 bases at V and 7 bases at J, with 17 bases between the two ends. CDR3 in DNA: TGCGCCAGCAGCTTGGAGGCGGGACGGTTAGGGAATTCACCCCTCCACTTT. This codes for CASSLEAGRLGNSPLHF.

This chain connects TRBV7-8 to TRBJ2-5, with TRBD2 identical over 10 bases. Looked up from germline, CDR1 is SGHVS and CDR2 is FQNEAQ. The junction had 11 bases not matched to a gene; V was cut back by 6 bases and J by 7 bases. The CDR3 consists of 15 residues. The CDR3, as DNA: TGTGCCAGCAGGCCGGTTACTAGCGGGGCTGGGACCCAGTACTTC. Its translation: CASRPVTSGAGTQYF.

The chain combines TRBV7-6 with TRBJ2-6, with TRBD1 matching 12 bases. V dropped 2 bases and J dropped 2; count of bases not matched to a gene: 7. The CDR3 totals 19 residues. Germline CDR1 SGHVS, CDR2 FNYEAQ. The CDR3 here is CASSLFRGTGGAGANVLTF. Here the CDR3 DNA reads TGTGCCAGCAGCTTATTTCGCGGGACAGGGGGCGCTGGGGCCAACGTCCTGACTTTC.

V and J are TRBV19 and TRBJ1-5, with a weak D call TRBD1 (5 bases). The germline CDR1 and CDR2 sequences are LNHDA and SQIVND (reference sequence). Trimming left V 3 bases short and J 0 bases short, with 15 bases between. The CDR3 length is 17 residues. In DNA, the CDR3 is TGTGCCAGTAGTATTGATCCTCGAGGGGCTAGCAATCAGCCCCAGCATTTT. Its protein is CASSIDPRGASNQPQHF.

The chain combines TRBV5-6 with TRBJ1-1, with D possibly TRBD1 on 5 matching bases. This CDR3 has 13 residues. Trimming cost V 4 bases and J 2 bases, with 9 bases left between them. Germline loops: CDR1 SGHDT, CDR2 YYEEEE. CDR3: CASSLDTNTEAFF. For the CDR3, the DNA is TGTGCCAGCAGCCTGGACACAAACACTGAAGCTTTCTTT.

The V and J genes are TRBV19 and TRBJ1-5; TRBD1 agrees at 9 bases. The germline V gene has CDR1 LNHDA and CDR2 SQIVND (reference sequence). CDR3 length: 15 amino acids. J was trimmed by 5 bases and V by 5 bases; bases with no gene match: 7. The CDR3 DNA is TGTGCCAGTAGTTACACAGGGGGCATCGATCAGCCCCAGCATTTT. Translated, it gives CASSYTGGIDQPQHF. The full variable domain, rest sourced from reference TRBV19 and TRBJ1-5, is DGGITQSPKYLFRKEGQNVTLSCEQNLNHDAMYWYRQDPGQGLRLIYYSQIVNDFQKGDIAEGYSVSREKKESFPLTVTSAQKNPTAFYLCASSYTGGIDQPQHFGDGTRLSIL.

This clone occurred a few times. The V gene is TRBV28, the J gene TRBJ1-4; TRBD1 might be the D (5 bases). The CDR3 contains 15 residues. V lost 3 bases, J lost 4 bases, and 12 bases lay in between. Germline CDR1 is MDHEN and CDR2 is SYDVKM. In DNA form, the CDR3 reads TGTGCCAGCAGTTTTGGAGGGGACCTTAATGAAAAACTGTTTTTT. Residues: CASSFGGDLNEKLFF.

CDR3 loop: CSVESEGPYEQYF. The CDR3, as DNA: TGCAGCGTTGAGAGCGAGGGACCCTACGAGCAGTACTTC. This chain links TRBV29-1 with TRBJ2-7; tentatively, D is TRBD1 or TRBD2 (5 bases each). The V end was cut by 3 bases, the J end by 2 bases, with 11 bases between. CDR1 SQVTM and CDR2 ANQGSEA come from the germline V gene. The CDR3 has 13 amino acids.